These 2 T cell receptor beta chains were all obtained from the same sample, sequenced in a study of cytomegalovirus exposure and HLA in healthy donors. Both 60 Vbeta primers and 13 Jbeta primers went into the PCR. The data were produced by immunoSEQ multiplex PCR, yet TCRdb's version contains in-frame clones alone and is incomplete. The data contain 100,000 to 150,000 clones, about 10% of them singletons. The sequenced sample was PBMCs. The receptors derive from a woman aged 18 to 35 in good health and CMV-seropositive.

This sequence joins TRBV27 and TRBJ2-1; a weak D match, TRBD2 (7 bases). Per germline, CDR1 MNHEY and CDR2 SMNVEV (reference sequence). The CDR3 loop spans 17 amino acids. Trimming removed 3 bases at V and 2 bases at J, with 17 bases between. CDR3 in DNA: TGTGCCAGCAGTTTCGGGGGGCGCCCCGCACCCTACAATGAGCAGTTCTTC. It is translated as CASSFGGRPAPYNEQFF.

The chain uses TRBV5-1 and TRBJ2-7, with 8 bases identical to TRBD2. Germline CDR1 is SGHRS and CDR2 is YFSETQ. Germline trimming cut 0 bases from V and 6 bases from J; bases unmatched to any gene: 8. This CDR3 is built from 15 residues. The CDR3 nucleotides are TGCGCCAGCAGCTTGGTGCCAGCGGGAGCCGGCGAGCAGTACTTC. It codes for CASSLVPAGAGEQYF.